The 3 T cell receptor beta chains listed next were all sequenced from one sample in a study of OX40 agonist ivuxolimab in advanced cancers. Libraries were constructed by the immunoSEQ multiplex PCR assay. Here the immuneACCESS table is served through TCRdb, limited to in-frame sequences with V and J called. Missing clones are a known gap in these copies; in checked studies unresolved V genes cover under half, and the rest lacks a known reason. For this sample there are roughly 100,000 clones; roughly 84% appear just once. Less than 5% of the sample lies in the top ten. Sequencing was performed on CD4+ or CD8+ T cells sorted from blood, taken in a trial of the OX40 agonist ivuxolimab. Receptor source: an adult with an advanced solid tumor such as melanoma, head and neck, liver or kidney cancer.

The chain couples TRBV11-3 to TRBJ2-1; no firm D call. The ends were cut back, 3 bases at V and 2 bases at J, with 8 bases in the middle. Germline CDR1 reads SGHNT; CDR2 reads YENEEA. The CDR3 loop spans 14 amino acids. Written as DNA, the CDR3 is TGTGCCAGCAGCTTCCCCGAGGCCTACAATGAGCAGTTCTTC. Its protein product is CASSFPEAYNEQFF.

The rearrangement uses TRBV18 and TRBJ2-7; the D is unclear. The CDR3 length is 13 residues. V lost 3 bases, J lost 7 bases, and 13 bases lay in between. In germline, CDR1 is KGHSH, CDR2 LQKENI. The CDR3 coding sequence is TGTGCCAGCTCACCTGGAGTCGAGCGTGAGCAGTACTTC. Translated: CASSPGVEREQYF.

This clone appeared once. V is TRBV7-2 and J is TRBJ2-1; D ambiguous. Germline lookup yields CDR1 SGHTA and CDR2 FQGNSA. The V end lost 2 bases, the J end lost 7 bases, and 9 bases lay between the germline ends. The CDR3 spans 13 residues. The CDR3 loop reads CASSLNSLNEQFF. The CDR3, as DNA: TGTGCCAGCAGCTTAAACAGTCTGAATGAGCAGTTCTTC.